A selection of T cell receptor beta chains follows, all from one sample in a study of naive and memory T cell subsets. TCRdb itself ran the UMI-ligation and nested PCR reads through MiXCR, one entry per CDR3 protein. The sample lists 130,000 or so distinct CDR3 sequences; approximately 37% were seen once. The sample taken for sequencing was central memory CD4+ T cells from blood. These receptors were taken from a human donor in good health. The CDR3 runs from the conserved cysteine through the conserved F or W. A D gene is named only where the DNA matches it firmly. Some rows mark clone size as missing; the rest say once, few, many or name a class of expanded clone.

TGCAGCGTTGAAACAGACAGGGGGTCTGAAGCTTTCTTT | CSVETDRGSEAFF | TRBD1 | TRBJ1-1 | TRBV29-1 | -
TGCGCCAGCAGCCAATTAGACAGGTATCCCTACAATGAGCAGTTCTTC | CASSQLDRYPYNEQFF | - | TRBJ2-1 | TRBV4-1 | -
TGTGCCAGCAGTTTATCAAGACAGGGTTCAAAGTCCTACAATGAGCAGTTCTTC | CASSLSRQGSKSYNEQFF | TRBD1 | TRBJ2-1 | TRBV27 | many
TGTGCCAGCAGTTCAGGATTGGACTATGGCTACACCTTC | CASSSGLDYGYTF | - | TRBJ1-2 | TRBV6-6 | few
TGTGCCACCAGTGAGCCAGGGGGCAACAATCAGCCCCAGCATTTT | CATSEPGGNNQPQHF | TRBD1 | TRBJ1-5 | TRBV24-1 | few
TGTGCCAGCAGCTTAGACAGGGGGCCTATTTACGAGCAGTACTTC | CASSLDRGPIYEQYF | TRBD1 | TRBJ2-7 | TRBV7-7 | -
TGTGCCAGCGGCTCCCGGGGGGTCTTCTACGAGCAGTACTTC | CASGSRGVFYEQYF | TRBD2 | TRBJ2-7 | TRBV6-5 | few
TGTGCCTGGAGAGTCGGGAGCACCGGGGAGCTGTTTTTT | CAWRVGSTGELFF | - | TRBJ2-2 | TRBV30 | few
TGCAGTGCTAGAGAGGGCGCAGATACGCAGTATTTT | CSAREGADTQYF | - | TRBJ2-3 | TRBV20-1 | -
TGTGCCAGTAAGCAGGGCCTACGGGGAAACAATGAGCAGTTCTTC | CASKQGLRGNNEQFF | - | TRBJ2-1 | TRBV12-3/TRBV12-4 | few
TGTGCCAGCAGGCGTGGGCTCCAAGAGACCCAGTACTTC | CASRRGLQETQYF | - | TRBJ2-5 | TRBV7-8 | -
TGTGCCAGCAGCTTAGATCCCACAGATACGCAGTATTTT | CASSLDPTDTQYF | - | TRBJ2-3 | TRBV11-3 | -
TGTGCCAGCAGCTTAGTGGAGGGGAGGGGGAGAGAGACCCAGTACTTC | CASSLVEGRGRETQYF | - | TRBJ2-5 | TRBV7-2 | few
TGTGCCAGCAGCGCCGGAACAGGGCTGGTCACAGATACGCAGTATTTT | CASSAGTGLVTDTQYF | - | TRBJ2-3 | TRBV9 | -
TGTGCCAGCAGCCCGAGGACAGGGTTGGGCAATGAGCAGTTCTTC | CASSPRTGLGNEQFF | TRBD1 | TRBJ2-1 | TRBV7-9 | -
TGTGCCACCACCTCGGGGTATAGTTCCACCGGGGAGCTGTTTTTT | CATTSGYSSTGELFF | - | TRBJ2-2 | TRBV15 | -
TGTGCCAGCAGTAGAGCGGGACACCAATACGAGCAGTACTTC | CASSRAGHQYEQYF | - | TRBJ2-7 | TRBV12-3/TRBV12-4 | few
TGTGCCAGCAGCCCCTTAGGACGAGGTACCACAGATACGCAGTATTTT | CASSPLGRGTTDTQYF | - | TRBJ2-3 | TRBV11-2 | -
TGTGCCAGCAGTTTGGTAAGAGAGGCCAACGTCCTGACTTTC | CASSLVREANVLTF | - | TRBJ2-6 | TRBV28 | -
TGTGCCAGCACCCAGGGACAGGGGGCGATTTTAAAGACCCAGTACTTC | CASTQGQGAILKTQYF | TRBD1 | TRBJ2-5 | TRBV6-2/TRBV6-3 | once
TGTGCCAGCATCCGGCATTGGGGCGGGGAGCTGTTTTTT | CASIRHWGGELFF | - | TRBJ2-2 | TRBV28 | few
TGTGCCAGCAGCGGGACTAGCGTGTCCTACGAGCAGTACTTC | CASSGTSVSYEQYF | TRBD2 | TRBJ2-7 | TRBV9 | few
TGTGCCTGGAGTCCAGGGTACGAGCAGTACTTC | CAWSPGYEQYF | - | TRBJ2-7 | TRBV30 | -
TGCAGTGCTAGGATAATCACAGGGATTAATGAGCAGTTCTTC | CSARIITGINEQFF | - | TRBJ2-1 | TRBV20-1 | few
TGTGCCAGCAGTATGATCCCCGGGACAGCCCTCCTCGAGCAGTACTTC | CASSMIPGTALLEQYF | TRBD1 | TRBJ2-7 | TRBV6-2/TRBV6-3 | many
TGTGCCAGCAGTTCCGTTTTGGGAGGCCAGTACTTC | CASSSVLGGQYF | - | TRBJ2-5 | TRBV11-1 | -
TGTGCCAGCAGCCGTGGACTACTCCAAGAGACCCAGTACTTC | CASSRGLLQETQYF | - | TRBJ2-5 | TRBV27 | -
TGTGCCAGCAGCCATGGAATTAGCTTAGGGGAAGGTGCTGAAGCTTTCTTT | CASSHGISLGEGAEAFF | - | TRBJ1-1 | TRBV3-1 | few
TGCGCCAGCAGCCAAGAAGGCGGGACGGTAACAGATACGCAGTATTTT | CASSQEGGTVTDTQYF | - | TRBJ2-3 | TRBV4-1 | few
TGTGCCAGCAGTTTATCGTATTTCTATGGCTACACCTTC | CASSLSYFYGYTF | - | TRBJ1-2 | TRBV28 | -
TGCGCCAGCAGCCACCTCGACAATGAGCAGTTCTTC | CASSHLDNEQFF | - | TRBJ2-1 | TRBV4-3 | few
TGTGCCAGCAGTTACTCAGCCACGGTCGTCGTGAACACTGAAGCTTTCTTT | CASSYSATVVVNTEAFF | - | TRBJ1-1 | TRBV6-5 | -
TGTGCCAGCAGTTACTCGGGGATGGCAGATACGCAGTATTTT | CASSYSGMADTQYF | - | TRBJ2-3 | TRBV6-2/TRBV6-3 | -
TGTGCCAGCAGCTTGGTAAGCTCTAGGGATGAGCAGTTCTTC | CASSLVSSRDEQFF | - | TRBJ2-1 | TRBV5-4 | -
TGCAGCGTCAAGCGGACTTACAATGAGCAGTTCTTC | CSVKRTYNEQFF | - | TRBJ2-1 | TRBV29-1 | few
TGCGCCAGCAGCCGAATGGGGCAGGGAGTCTACAATGAGCAGTTCTTC | CASSRMGQGVYNEQFF | - | TRBJ2-1 | TRBV4-1 | -
TGTGCCAGCAGCTTGGGGCTAGCGGGAGGCCAGACCCAGTACTTC | CASSLGLAGGQTQYF | TRBD2 | TRBJ2-5 | TRBV5-6 | -
TGTGCCAGCAGTAGATTGAACAGGGCAGATACGCAGTATTTT | CASSRLNRADTQYF | - | TRBJ2-3 | TRBV27 | -
TGTGCCAGCAGTTACTCAACAGGGGGGCTTATGAACACTGAAGCTTTCTTT | CASSYSTGGLMNTEAFF | TRBD1 | TRBJ1-1 | TRBV6-5 | once
TGTGCCACCAGCAATGCAGATACGCAGTATTTT | CATSNADTQYF | - | TRBJ2-3 | TRBV15 | -
TGTGCCAGCACTGGTGGGGTCGGCAACACCATATATTTT | CASTGGVGNTIYF | - | TRBJ1-3 | TRBV10-3 | -
TGTGCCAGCAGTATAGGACAGGGGGCATATTCACCCCTCCACTTT | CASSIGQGAYSPLHF | TRBD1 | TRBJ1-6 | TRBV28 | -
TGTGCCAGTAAGGACCAGCGGGAGAAGCAGTTCTTC | CASKDQREKQFF | TRBD2 | TRBJ2-1 | TRBV19 | few
TGTGCCAGCAGCAGCCTCGGAAGGGAGACCCAGTACTTC | CASSSLGRETQYF | - | TRBJ2-5 | TRBV28 | few
TGCAGTGCTAGAGATCCGTCCCGGTATACGCAGTATTTT | CSARDPSRYTQYF | - | TRBJ2-3 | TRBV20-1 | -
TGTGCCAGCAGCCCCGTGGGGAACACTGAAGCTTTCTTT | CASSPVGNTEAFF | - | TRBJ1-1 | TRBV6-6 | -
TGCAGTGCTAGACCTCCGGACAGAAGCTCCTACGAGCAGTACTTC | CSARPPDRSSYEQYF | - | TRBJ2-7 | TRBV20-1 | -
TGTGCCAGTAGTATCCAACAGACCGGGGAGCTGTTTTTT | CASSIQQTGELFF | - | TRBJ2-2 | TRBV19 | -
TGTGCCACCAGCGGGACTAGCGGAAACAATGAGCAGTTCTTC | CATSGTSGNNEQFF | TRBD2 | TRBJ2-1 | TRBV24-1 | few
TGTGCCAGCAGTCCTCTTTCGGTCATTTCCTACAATGAGCAGTTCTTC | CASSPLSVISYNEQFF | - | TRBJ2-1 | TRBV5-4 | few
TGTGCCAGCAGCCCCCTACCGGGACAGGGGTTTCAAGAGACCCAGTACTTC | CASSPLPGQGFQETQYF | TRBD1 | TRBJ2-5 | TRBV5-4 | -
TGCAGTGCTCGGAAAGGGGGTTACGAGCAGTACTTC | CSARKGGYEQYF | - | TRBJ2-7 | TRBV20-1 | few